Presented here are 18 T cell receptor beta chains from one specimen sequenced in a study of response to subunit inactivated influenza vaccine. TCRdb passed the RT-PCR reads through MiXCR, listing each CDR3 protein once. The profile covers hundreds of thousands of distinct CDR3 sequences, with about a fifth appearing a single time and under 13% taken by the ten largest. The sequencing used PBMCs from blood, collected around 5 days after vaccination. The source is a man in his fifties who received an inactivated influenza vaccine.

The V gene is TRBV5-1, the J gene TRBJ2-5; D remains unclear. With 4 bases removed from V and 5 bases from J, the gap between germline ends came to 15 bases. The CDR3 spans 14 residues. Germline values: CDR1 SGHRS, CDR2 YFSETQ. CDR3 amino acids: CASSQWPKGETQYF. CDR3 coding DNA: TGCGCCAGCAGCCAGTGGCCGAAAGGGGAGACCCAGTACTTC. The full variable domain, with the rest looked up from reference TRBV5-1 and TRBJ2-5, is KAGVTQTPRYLIKTRGQQVTLSCSPISGHRSVSWYQQTPGQGLQFLFEYFSETQRNKGNFPGRFSGRQFSNSRSEMNVSTLELGDSALYLCASSQWPKGETQYFGPGTRLLVL.

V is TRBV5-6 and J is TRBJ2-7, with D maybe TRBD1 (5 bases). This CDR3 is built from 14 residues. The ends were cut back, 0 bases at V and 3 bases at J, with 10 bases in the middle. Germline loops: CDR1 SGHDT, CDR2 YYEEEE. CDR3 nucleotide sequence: TGTGCCAGCAGCTTGGGGGGCAGTTTCTACGAGCAGTACTTC. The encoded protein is CASSLGGSFYEQYF.

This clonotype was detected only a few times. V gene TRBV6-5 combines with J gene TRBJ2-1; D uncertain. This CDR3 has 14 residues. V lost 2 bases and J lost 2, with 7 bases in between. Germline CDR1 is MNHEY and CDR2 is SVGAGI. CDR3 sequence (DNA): TGTGCCAGCAGTTACAGGAATACCTACAATGAGCAGTTCTTC. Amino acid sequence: CASSYRNTYNEQFF.

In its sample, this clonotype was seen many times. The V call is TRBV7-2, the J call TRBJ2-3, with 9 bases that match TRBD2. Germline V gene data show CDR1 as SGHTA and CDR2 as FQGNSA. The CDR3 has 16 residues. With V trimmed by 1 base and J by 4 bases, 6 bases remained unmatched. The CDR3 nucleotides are TGTGCCAGCAGCTTAGGTCTAGCGGGGTCCGCAGATACGCAGTATTTT. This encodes CASSLGLAGSADTQYF.

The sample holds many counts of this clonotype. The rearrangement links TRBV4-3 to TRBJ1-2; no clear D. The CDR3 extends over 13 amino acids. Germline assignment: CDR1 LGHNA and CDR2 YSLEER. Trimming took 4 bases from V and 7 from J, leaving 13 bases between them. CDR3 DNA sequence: TGCGCCAGCAGCCCCTATGCCGATGGTGGCTACACCTTC. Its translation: CASSPYADGGYTF.

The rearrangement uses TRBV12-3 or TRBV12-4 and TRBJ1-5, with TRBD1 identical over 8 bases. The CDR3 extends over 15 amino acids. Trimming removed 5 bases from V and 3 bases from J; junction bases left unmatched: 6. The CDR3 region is CASSRGQGPNQPQHF. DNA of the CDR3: TGTGCCAGCAGTCGCGGACAGGGTCCCAATCAGCCCCAGCATTTT.

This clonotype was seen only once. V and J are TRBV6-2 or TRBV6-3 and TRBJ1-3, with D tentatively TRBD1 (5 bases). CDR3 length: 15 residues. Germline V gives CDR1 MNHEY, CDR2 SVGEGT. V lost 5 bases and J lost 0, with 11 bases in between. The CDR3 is CASSDAGSSGNTIYF. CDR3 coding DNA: TGTGCCAGCAGTGACGCAGGGAGCTCTGGAAACACCATATATTTT.

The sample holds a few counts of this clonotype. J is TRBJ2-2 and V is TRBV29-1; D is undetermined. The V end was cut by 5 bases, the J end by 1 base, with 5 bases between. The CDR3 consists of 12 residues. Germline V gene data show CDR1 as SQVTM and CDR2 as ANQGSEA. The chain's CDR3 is CSVWMNTGELFF. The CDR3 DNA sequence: TGCAGCGTTTGGATGAACACCGGGGAGCTGTTTTTT.

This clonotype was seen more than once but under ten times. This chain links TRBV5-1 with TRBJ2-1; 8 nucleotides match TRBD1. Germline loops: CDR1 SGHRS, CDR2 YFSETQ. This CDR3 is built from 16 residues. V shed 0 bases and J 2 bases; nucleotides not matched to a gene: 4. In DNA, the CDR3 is TGCGCCAGCAGCTTGGGTCCGGGACAGGCCTACAATGAGCAGTTCTTC. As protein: CASSLGPGQAYNEQFF.

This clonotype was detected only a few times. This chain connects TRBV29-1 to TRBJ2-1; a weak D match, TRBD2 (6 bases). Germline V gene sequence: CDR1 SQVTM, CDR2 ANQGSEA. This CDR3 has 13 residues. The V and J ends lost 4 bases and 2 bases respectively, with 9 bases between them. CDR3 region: CSVAGVAYNEQFF. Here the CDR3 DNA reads TGCAGCGTTGCGGGGGTGGCCTACAATGAGCAGTTCTTC.

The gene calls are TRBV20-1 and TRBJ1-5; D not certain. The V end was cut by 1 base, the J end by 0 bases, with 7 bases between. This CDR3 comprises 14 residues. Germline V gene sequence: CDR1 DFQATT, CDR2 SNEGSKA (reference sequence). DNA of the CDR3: TGCAGTGCTAGAGGGCAGAATAGCAATCAGCCCCAGCATTTT. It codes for CSARGQNSNQPQHF.

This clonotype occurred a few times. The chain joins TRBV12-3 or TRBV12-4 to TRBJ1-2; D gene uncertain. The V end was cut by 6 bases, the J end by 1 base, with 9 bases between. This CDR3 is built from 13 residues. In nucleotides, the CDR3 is TGTGCCAGCAGCGCAGTCCTTAACTATGGCTACACCTTC. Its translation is CASSAVLNYGYTF.

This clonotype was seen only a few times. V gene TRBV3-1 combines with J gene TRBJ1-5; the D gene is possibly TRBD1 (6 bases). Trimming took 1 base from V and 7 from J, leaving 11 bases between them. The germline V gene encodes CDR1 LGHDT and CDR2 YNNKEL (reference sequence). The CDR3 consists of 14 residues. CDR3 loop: CASSQVGAQQPQHF. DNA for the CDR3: TGTGCCAGCAGCCAAGTGGGGGCACAGCAGCCCCAGCATTTT. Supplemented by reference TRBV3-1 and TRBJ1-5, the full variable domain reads DTAVSQTPKYLVTQMGNDKSIKCEQNLGHDTMYWYKQDSKKFLKIMFSYNNKELIINETVPNRFSPKSPDKAHLNLHINSLELGDSAVYFCASSQVGAQQPQHFGDGTRLSIL.

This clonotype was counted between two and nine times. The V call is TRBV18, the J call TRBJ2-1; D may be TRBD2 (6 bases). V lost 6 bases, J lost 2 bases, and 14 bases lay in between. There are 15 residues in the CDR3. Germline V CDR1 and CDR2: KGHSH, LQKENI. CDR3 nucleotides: TGTGCCAGCTCGCGGCCGGGACTTACCTACAATGAGCAGTTCTTC. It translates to CASSRPGLTYNEQFF.

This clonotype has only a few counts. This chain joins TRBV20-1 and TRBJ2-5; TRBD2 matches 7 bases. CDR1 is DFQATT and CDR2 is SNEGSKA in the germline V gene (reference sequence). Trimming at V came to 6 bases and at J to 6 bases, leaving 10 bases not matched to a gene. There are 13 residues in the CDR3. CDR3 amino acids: CSAPSGEGKTQYF. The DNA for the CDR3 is TGCAGTGCCCCCTCCGGGGAGGGGAAGACCCAGTACTTC.

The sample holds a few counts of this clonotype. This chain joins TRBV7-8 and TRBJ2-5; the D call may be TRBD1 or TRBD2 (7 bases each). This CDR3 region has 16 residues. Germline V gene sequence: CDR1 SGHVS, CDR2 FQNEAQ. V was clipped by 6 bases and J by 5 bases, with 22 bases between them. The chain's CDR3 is CASRLLEAGTVETQYF. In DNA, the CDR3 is TGTGCCAGCAGACTATTAGAAGCGGGGACAGTGGAGACCCAGTACTTC.

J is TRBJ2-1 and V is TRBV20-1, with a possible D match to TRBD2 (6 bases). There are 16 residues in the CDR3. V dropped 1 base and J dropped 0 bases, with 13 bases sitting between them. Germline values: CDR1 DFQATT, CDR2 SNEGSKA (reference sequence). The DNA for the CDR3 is TGCAGTGCTAGAGTAACGGGACTCAACTCCTACAATGAGCAGTTCTTC. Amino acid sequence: CSARVTGLNSYNEQFF.

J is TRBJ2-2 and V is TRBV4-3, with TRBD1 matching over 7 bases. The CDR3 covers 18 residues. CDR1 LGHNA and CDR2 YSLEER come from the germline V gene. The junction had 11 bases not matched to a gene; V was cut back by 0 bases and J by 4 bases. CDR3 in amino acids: CASSQEVPRAGGTGELFF. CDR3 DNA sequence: TGCGCCAGCAGCCAAGAAGTTCCTAGGGCAGGGGGCACCGGGGAGCTGTTTTTT.